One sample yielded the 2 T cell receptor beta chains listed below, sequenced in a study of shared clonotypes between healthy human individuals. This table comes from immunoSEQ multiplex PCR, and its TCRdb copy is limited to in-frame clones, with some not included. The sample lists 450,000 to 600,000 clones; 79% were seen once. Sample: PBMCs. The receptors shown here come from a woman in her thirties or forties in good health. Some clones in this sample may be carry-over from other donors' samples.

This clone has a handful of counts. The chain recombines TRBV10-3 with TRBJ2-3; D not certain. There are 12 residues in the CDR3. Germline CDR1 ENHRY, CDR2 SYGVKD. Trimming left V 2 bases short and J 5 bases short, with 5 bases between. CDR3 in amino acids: CAISEAIDTQYF. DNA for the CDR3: TGTGCCATCAGTGAGGCAATAGATACGCAGTATTTT.

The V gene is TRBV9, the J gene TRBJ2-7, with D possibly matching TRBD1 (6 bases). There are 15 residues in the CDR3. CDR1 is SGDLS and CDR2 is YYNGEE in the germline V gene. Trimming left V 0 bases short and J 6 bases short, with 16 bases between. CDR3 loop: CASSVVPGKGVEQYF. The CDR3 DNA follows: TGTGCCAGCAGCGTAGTCCCGGGTAAGGGGGTCGAGCAGTACTTC.